Presented here are 5 T cell receptor beta chains from one specimen sequenced in a study of CXCR3-negative and CXCR3-positive naive CD8 T cells (dated by TCRdb to about 2019). Data came from a NextSeq 550. The Human TCR Profiling Kit (MiLaboratory) was used to prepare UMI-labeled 5' RACE TRB cDNA libraries. Through TCRdb reprocessing, the reads give one entry per CDR3 protein sequence; DNA is omitted. The sample's own table lists some 41,000 distinct CDR3 sequences. The top ten clones comprise roughly a tenth of the sample. The material sequenced was memory CD8+ T cells from blood. This sample's cell subset or site label indicates: conventional CD8+ memory T cells (TMEM), sorted as controls. The receptor set was obtained from a human donor in good health. Some clones in this sample may be carry-over from other donors' samples.

The V gene is TRBV7-9, the J gene TRBJ2-7; TCRdb's D gene call, TRBD1, goes unchecked for lack of DNA. The CDR3 has 15 amino acids. The germline CDR1 and CDR2 sequences are SEHNR and FQNEAQ (reference sequence). This chain's CDR3 is CASRPPWTGTYEQYF.

V usage is TRBV5-1 and J usage is TRBJ2-5; checking the TCRdb D call of TRBD2 is not possible without DNA. The CDR3 covers 17 residues. Germline lookup yields CDR1 SGHRS and CDR2 YFSETQ. CDR3 sequence: CASSLSLAGGFQETQYF.

The chain carries TRBV7-9 and TRBJ2-1; the D call of TRBD2 rests on TCRdb alone, since no DNA is present to check it. Germline CDR1 reads SEHNR; CDR2 reads FQNEAQ (reference sequence). The CDR3 totals 16 residues. CDR3 sequence reads: CASGITPRRLEDEQFF.

The chain couples TRBV19 to TRBJ2-7. The CDR3 runs 13 residues. CDR1 is LNHDA, CDR2 SQIVND, per germline (reference sequence). This CDR3 is CASSMQLLYEQYF.

This chain joins TRBV7-2 and TRBJ1-4; TCRdb names TRBD1, which stays unverified in the absence of DNA. The CDR3 is 15 amino acids. From germline, CDR1 is SGHTA and CDR2 FQGNSA. CDR3 sequence: CASSTRGWDAEKLFF.